One and the same sample provided the 3 T cell receptor beta chains below, sequenced in a study of CD8 T cells in Susac syndrome. With random hexamers, 0.5 to 1 ug RNA was reverse transcribed. TCRdb analysed the immunoSEQ multiplex PCR reads with MiXCR anew, one entry per CDR3 protein. The repertoire holds about 200,000 distinct CDR3 sequences, with 75% to 95% as singletons. The specimen sequenced was CD4+ T cells from PBMCs. The source is a human donor with Susac syndrome.

The rearrangement uses TRBV30 and TRBJ2-7; D remains ambiguous. The CDR3 has 15 residues. CDR1 and CDR2 (germline): GTSNPN, SVGIG (reference sequence). V was clipped by 4 bases and J by 0 bases, with 16 bases between them. As DNA, the CDR3 is TGTGCCTGGACGGAAAACAGTGTGAGCTCCTACGAGCAGTACTTC. It yields the protein CAWTENSVSSYEQYF.

In its sample, this clonotype was seen once. The chain carries TRBV3-1 and TRBJ1-6; a possible D gene is TRBD1 (6 bases). V shed 6 bases and J shed 7 bases, with 13 bases lying between them. The germline CDR1 and CDR2 sequences are LGHDT and YNNKEL (reference sequence). This CDR3 comprises 14 residues. The CDR3 loop reads CASRPGTRNSPLHF. The CDR3 DNA reads as TGTGCCAGCAGACCCGGGACACGGAATTCACCCCTCCACTTT.

The chain is built from TRBV7-3 and TRBJ2-3, with 16 nucleotides matching TRBD2. The length of the CDR3 is 18 residues. CDR1 and CDR2 (germline): SGHTA, FQGTGA. V was pared by 5 bases and J by 5 bases, with 10 bases of the junction left unmatched. The CDR3, as DNA: TGTGCCAGCAGCCCAGGCGGGACTAGCGGGGGGGACGGAGATACGCAGTATTTT. Its protein product is CASSPGGTSGGDGDTQYF.